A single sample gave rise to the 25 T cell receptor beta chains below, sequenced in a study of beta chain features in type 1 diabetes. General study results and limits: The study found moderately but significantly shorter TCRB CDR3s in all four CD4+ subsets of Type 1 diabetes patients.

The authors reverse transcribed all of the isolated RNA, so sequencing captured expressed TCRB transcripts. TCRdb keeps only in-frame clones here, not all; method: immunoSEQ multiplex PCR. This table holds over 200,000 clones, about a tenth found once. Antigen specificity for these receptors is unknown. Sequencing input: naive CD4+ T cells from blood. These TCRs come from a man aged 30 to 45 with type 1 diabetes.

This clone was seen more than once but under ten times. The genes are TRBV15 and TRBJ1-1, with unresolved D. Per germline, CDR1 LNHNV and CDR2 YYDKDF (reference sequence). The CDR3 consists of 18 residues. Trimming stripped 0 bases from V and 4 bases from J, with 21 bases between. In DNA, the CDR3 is TGTGCCACCAGCAGAGATCTTTGGAGGCAGGTTTCGAGCACTGAAGCTTTCTTT. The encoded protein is CATSRDLWRQVSSTEAFF.

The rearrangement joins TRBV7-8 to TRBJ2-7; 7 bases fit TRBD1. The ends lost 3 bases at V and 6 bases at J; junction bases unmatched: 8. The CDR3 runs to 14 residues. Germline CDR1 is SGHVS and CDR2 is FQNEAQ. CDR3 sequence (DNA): TGTGCCAGCAGCTTTACCCCAACAGGGGCCGAGCAGTACTTC. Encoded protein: CASSFTPTGAEQYF.

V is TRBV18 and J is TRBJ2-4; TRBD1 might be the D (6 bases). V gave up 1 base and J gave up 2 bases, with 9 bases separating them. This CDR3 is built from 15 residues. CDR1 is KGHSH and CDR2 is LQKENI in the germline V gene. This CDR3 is CASSPLQGPKNIQYF. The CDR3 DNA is TGTGCCAGCTCACCACTTCAGGGGCCCAAAAACATTCAGTACTTC. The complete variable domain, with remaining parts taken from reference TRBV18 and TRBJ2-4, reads NAGVMQNPRHLVRRRGQEARLRCSPMKGHSHVYWYRQLPEEGLKFMVYLQKENIIDESGMPKERFSAEFPKEGPSILRIQQVVRGDSAAYFCASSPLQGPKNIQYFGAGTRLSVL.

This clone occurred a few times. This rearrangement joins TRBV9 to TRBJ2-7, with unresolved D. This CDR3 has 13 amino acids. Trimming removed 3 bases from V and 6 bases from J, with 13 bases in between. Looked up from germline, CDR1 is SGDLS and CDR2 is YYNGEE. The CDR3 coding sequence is TGTGCCAGCAGCGGTGGGCAGCATAGCGAGCAGTACTTC. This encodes CASSGGQHSEQYF.

The CDR3 reads CASSLVGGTYNEQFF. The CDR3 DNA follows: TGTGCCAGCAGCTTAGTCGGGGGAACCTACAATGAGCAGTTCTTC. The rearrangement joins TRBV7-2 to TRBJ2-1; TRBD2 might be the D (6 bases). The CDR3 has 15 residues. The germline gives CDR1 SGHTA, CDR2 FQGNSA. Trimming removed 1 base at V and 2 bases at J, with 9 bases between.

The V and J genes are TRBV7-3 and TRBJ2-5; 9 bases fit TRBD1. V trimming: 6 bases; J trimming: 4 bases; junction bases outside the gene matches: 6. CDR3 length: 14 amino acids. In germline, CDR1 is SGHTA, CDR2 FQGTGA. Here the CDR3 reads CASSSGQGVETQYF. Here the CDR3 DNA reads TGTGCCAGCAGTTCGGGACAGGGAGTAGAGACCCAGTACTTC. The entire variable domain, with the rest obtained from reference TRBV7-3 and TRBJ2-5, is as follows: GAGVSQTPSNKVTEKGKYVELRCDPISGHTALYWYRQSLGQGPEFLIYFQGTGAADDSGLPNDRFFAVRPEGSVSTLKIQRTERGDSAVYLCASSSGQGVETQYFGPGTRLLVL.

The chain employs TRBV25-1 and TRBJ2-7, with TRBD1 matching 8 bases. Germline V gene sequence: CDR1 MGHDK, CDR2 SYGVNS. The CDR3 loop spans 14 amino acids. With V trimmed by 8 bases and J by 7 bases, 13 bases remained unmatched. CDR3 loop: CASSSSIGQGEQYF. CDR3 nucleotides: TGTGCCAGCTCGTCATCCATCGGACAGGGAGAGCAGTACTTC.

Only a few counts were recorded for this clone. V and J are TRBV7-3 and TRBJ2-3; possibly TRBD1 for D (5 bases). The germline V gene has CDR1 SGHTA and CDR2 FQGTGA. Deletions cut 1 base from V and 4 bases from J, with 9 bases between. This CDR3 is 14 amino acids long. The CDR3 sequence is CASSLSRESDTQYF. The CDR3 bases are TGTGCCAGCAGCTTAAGCAGGGAATCAGATACGCAGTATTTT.

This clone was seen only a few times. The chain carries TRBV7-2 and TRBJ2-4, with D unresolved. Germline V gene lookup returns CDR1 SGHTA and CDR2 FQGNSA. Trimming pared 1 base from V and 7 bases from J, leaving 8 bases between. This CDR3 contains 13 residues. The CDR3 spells CASSLGPPNIQYF. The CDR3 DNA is TGTGCCAGCAGCTTAGGGCCTCCGAACATTCAGTACTTC.

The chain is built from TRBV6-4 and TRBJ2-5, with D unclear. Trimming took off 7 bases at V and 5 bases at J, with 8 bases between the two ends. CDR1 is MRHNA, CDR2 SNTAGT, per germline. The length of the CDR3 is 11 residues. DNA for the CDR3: TGTGCCAGCAACCTCAGGGAGACCCAGTACTTC. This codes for CASNLRETQYF.

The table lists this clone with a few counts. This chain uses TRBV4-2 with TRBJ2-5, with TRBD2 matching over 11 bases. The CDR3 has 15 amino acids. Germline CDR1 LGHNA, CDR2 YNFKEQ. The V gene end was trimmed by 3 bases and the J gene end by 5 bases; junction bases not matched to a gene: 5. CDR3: CASSHLAGGLETQYF. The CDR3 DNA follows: TGTGCCAGCAGCCATTTAGCGGGGGGGCTCGAGACCCAGTACTTC.

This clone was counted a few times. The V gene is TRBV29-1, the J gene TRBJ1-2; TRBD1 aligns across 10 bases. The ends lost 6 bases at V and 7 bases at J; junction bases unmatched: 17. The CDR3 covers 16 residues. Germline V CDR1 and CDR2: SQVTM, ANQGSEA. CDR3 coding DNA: TGCAGCGTCCTCGGGTCTGGACAGGGGGTTTTCGGTGGCTACACCTTC. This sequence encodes CSVLGSGQGVFGGYTF.

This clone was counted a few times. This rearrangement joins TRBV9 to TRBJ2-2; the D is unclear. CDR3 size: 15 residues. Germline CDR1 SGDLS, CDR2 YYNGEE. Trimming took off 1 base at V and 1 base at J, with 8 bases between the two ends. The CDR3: CASSVSAENTGELFF. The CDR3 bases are TGTGCCAGCAGCGTATCGGCGGAGAACACCGGGGAGCTGTTTTTT.

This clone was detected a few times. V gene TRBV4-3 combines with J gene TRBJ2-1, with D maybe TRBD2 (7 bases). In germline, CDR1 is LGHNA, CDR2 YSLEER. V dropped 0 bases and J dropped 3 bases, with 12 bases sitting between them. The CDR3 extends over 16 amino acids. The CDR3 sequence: CASSQDGRGGYNEQFF. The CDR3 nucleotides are TGCGCCAGCAGCCAAGATGGGAGGGGGGGCTACAATGAGCAGTTCTTC.

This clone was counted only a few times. For the CDR3, the DNA is TGTGCCAGCAGGGCCCTGGAGGACGAGCAGTACTTC. It encodes CASRALEDEQYF. The chain employs TRBV2 and TRBJ2-7; perhaps TRBD2 as D (5 bases). The ends were cut back, 6 bases at V and 5 bases at J, with 11 bases in the middle. CDR1 and CDR2 from the germline V gene are SNHLY and FYNNEI. CDR3 length: 12 amino acids. Full variable domain (outside the CDR3, taken from reference TRBV2 and TRBJ2-7): EPEVTQTPSHQVTQMGQEVILRCVPISNHLYFYWYRQILGQKVEFLVSFYNNEISEKSEIFDDQFSVERPDGSNFTLKIRSTKLEDSAMYFCASRALEDEQYFGPGTRLTVT.

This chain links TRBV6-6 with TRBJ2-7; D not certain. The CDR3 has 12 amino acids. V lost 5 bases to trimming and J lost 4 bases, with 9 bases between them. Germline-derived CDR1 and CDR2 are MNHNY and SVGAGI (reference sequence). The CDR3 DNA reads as TGTGCCAGCAGTACGACTCTGTACGAGCAGTACTTC. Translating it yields CASSTTLYEQYF.

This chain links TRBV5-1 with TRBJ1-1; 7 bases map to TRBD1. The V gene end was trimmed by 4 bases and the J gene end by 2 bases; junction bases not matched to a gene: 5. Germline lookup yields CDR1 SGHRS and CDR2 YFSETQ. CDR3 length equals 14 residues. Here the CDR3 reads CASSMDRPNTEAFF. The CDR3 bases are TGCGCCAGCAGCATGGACAGGCCTAACACTGAAGCTTTCTTT.

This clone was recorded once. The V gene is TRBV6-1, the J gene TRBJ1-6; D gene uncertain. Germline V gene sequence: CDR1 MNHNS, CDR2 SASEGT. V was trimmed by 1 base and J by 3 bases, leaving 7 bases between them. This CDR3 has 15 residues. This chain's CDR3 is CASSEVRDYNSPLHF. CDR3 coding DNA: TGTGCCAGCAGTGAAGTGAGAGACTATAATTCACCCCTCCACTTT.

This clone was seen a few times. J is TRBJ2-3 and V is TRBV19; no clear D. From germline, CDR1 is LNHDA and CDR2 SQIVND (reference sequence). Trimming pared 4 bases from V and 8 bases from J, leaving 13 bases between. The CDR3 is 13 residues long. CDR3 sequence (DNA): TGTGCCAGTAGTAACCCTGACACTCGTACGCAGTATTTT. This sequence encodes CASSNPDTRTQYF.

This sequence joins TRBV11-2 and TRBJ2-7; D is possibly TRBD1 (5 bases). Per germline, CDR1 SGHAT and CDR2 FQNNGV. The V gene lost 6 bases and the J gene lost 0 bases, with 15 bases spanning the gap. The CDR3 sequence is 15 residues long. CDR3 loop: CASRSDIENSYEQYF. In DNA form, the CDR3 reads TGTGCCAGCAGGTCGGACATCGAGAACTCCTACGAGCAGTACTTC.

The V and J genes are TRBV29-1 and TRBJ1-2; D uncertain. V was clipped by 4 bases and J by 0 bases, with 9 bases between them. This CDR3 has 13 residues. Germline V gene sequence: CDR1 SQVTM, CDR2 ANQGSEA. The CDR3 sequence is CSVGRPANYGYTF. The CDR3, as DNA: TGCAGCGTTGGGAGACCAGCTAACTATGGCTACACCTTC. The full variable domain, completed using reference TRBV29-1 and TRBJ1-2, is SAVISQKPSRDICQRGTSLTIQCQVDSQVTMMFWYRQQPGQSLTLIATANQGSEATYESGFVIDKFPISRPNLTFSTLTVSNMSPEDSSIYLCSVGRPANYGYTFGSGTRLTVV.

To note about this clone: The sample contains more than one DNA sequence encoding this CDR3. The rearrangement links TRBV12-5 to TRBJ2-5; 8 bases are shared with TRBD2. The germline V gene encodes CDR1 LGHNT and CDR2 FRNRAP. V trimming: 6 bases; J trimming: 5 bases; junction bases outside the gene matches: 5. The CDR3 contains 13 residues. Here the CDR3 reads CASGSSGGETQYF. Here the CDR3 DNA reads TGTGCTAGTGGATCGAGCGGGGGCGAGACCCAGTACTTC. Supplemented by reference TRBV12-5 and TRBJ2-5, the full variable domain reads DARVTQTPRHKVTEMGQEVTMRCQPILGHNTVFWYRQTMMQGLELLAYFRNRAPLDDSGMPKDRFSAEMPDATLATLKIQPSEPRDSAVYFCASGSSGGETQYFGPGTRLLVL.

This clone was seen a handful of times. The CDR3 loop is CASRGQGNTEAFF. CDR3 coding DNA: TGTGCCAGCAGGGGACAGGGAAACACTGAAGCTTTCTTT. The chain joins TRBV7-3 to TRBJ1-1; 9 nucleotides agree with TRBD1. J was trimmed by 2 bases and V by 6 bases; bases with no gene match: 1. This CDR3 comprises 13 residues. Per the germline V gene, CDR1 is SGHTA and CDR2 is FQGTGA.

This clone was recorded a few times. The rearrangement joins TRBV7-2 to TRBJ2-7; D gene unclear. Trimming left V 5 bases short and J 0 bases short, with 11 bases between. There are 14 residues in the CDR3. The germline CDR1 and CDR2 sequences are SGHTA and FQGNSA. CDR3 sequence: CASSNTQSSYEQYF. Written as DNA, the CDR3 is TGTGCCAGCAGCAACACACAGAGCTCCTACGAGCAGTACTTC.

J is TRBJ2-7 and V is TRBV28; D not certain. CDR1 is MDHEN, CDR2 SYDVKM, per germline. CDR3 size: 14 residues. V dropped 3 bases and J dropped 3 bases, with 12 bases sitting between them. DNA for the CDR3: TGTGCCAGCAGTTTTACGGCTCCTAGCTACGAGCAGTACTTC. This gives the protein CASSFTAPSYEQYF. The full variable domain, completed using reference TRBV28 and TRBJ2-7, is DVKVTQSSRYLVKRTGEKVFLECVQDMDHENMFWYRQDPGLGLRLIYFSYDVKMKEKGDIPEGYSVSREKKERFSLILESASTNQTSMYLCASSFTAPSYEQYFGPGTRLTVT.